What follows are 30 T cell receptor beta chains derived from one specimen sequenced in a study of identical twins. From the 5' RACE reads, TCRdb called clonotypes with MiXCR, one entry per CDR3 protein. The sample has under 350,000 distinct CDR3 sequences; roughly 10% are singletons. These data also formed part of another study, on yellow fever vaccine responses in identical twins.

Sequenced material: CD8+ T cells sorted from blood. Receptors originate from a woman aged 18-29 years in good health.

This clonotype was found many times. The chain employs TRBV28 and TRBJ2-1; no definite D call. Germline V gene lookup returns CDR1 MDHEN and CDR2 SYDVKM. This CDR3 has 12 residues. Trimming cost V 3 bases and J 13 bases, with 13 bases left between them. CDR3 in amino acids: CASSFYSQSQFF. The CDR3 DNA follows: TGTGCCAGCAGTTTCTACAGTCAATCCCAGTTCTTC.

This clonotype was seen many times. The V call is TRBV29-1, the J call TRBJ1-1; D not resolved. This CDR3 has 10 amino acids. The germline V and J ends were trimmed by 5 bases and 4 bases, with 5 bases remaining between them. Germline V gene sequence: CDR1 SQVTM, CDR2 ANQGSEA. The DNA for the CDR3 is TGCAGCGTTTTAGGCACTGAAGCTTTCTTT. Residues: CSVLGTEAFF.

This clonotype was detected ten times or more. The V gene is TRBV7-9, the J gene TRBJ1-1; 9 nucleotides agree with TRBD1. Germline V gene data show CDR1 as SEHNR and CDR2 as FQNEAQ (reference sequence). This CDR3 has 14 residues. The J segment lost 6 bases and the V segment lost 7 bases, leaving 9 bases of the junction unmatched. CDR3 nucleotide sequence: TGTGCCAGCACCAGTACAGGGGGCGCTTCTGAAGCTTTCTTT. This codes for CASTSTGGASEAFF.

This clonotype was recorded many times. The CDR3: CASSLAVGELFF. The CDR3 region has the DNA TGTGCCAGCAGCTTAGCCGTCGGGGAGCTGTTTTTT. The chain has TRBV7-9 and TRBJ2-2; D call uncertain. Trimming pared 0 bases from V and 7 bases from J, leaving 3 bases between. CDR1 SEHNR and CDR2 FQNEAQ come from the germline V gene (reference sequence). The CDR3 is 12 amino acids.

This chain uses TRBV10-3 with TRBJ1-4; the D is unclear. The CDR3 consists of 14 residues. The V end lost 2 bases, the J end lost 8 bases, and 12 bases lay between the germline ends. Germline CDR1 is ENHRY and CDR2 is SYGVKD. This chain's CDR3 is CAISENGNDEKLFF. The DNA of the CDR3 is TGTGCCATCAGTGAGAATGGGAATGACGAAAAACTGTTTTTT.

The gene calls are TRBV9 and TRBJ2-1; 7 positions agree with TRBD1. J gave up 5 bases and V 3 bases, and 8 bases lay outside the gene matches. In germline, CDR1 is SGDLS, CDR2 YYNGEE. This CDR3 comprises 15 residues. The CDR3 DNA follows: TGTGCCAGCAGCGCCCCGGGACAGCTGAACAATGAGCAGTTCTTC. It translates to CASSAPGQLNNEQFF.

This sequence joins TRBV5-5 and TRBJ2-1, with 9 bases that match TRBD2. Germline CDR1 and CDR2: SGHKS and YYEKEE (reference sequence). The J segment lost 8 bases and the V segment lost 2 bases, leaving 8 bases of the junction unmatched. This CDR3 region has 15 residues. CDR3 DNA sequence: TGTGCCAGCAGCTTTTGGATAGCGGGAGCGGATGAGCAGTTCTTC. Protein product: CASSFWIAGADEQFF.

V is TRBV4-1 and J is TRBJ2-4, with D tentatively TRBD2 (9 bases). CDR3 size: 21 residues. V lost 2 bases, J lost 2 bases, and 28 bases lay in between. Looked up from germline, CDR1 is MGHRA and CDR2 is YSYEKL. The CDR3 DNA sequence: TGCGCCAGCAGCCAAATTCTAGCGGGACAGGAGAGTTCGATAACCAAAAACATTCAGTACTTC. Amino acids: CASSQILAGQESSITKNIQYF.

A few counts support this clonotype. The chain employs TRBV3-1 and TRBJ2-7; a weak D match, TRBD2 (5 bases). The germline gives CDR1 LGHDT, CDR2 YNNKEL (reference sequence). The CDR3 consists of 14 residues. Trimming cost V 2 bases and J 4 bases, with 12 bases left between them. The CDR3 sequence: CASSQHREAYEQYF. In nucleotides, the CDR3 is TGTGCCAGCAGCCAACACCGGGAAGCATACGAGCAGTACTTC.

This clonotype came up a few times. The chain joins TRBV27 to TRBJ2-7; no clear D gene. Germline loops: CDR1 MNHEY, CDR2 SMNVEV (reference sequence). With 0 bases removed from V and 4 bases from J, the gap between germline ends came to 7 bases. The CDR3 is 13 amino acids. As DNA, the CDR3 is TGTGCCAGCAGTTTATCCCGGCTGTACGAGCAGTACTTC. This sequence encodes CASSLSRLYEQYF.

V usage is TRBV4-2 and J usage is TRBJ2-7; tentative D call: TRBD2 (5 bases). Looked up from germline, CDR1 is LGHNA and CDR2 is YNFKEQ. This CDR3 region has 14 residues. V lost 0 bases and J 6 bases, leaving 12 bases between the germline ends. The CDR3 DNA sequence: TGTGCCAGCAGCCAAGATCGGCTAGCTGTCGAGCAGTACTTC. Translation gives CASSQDRLAVEQYF.

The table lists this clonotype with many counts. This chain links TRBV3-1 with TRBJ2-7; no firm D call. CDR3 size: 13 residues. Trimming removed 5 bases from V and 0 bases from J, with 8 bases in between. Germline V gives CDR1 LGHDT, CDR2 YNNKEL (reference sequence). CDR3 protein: CASSGRISYEQYF. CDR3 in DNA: TGTGCCAGCAGCGGGCGGATCTCCTACGAGCAGTACTTC.

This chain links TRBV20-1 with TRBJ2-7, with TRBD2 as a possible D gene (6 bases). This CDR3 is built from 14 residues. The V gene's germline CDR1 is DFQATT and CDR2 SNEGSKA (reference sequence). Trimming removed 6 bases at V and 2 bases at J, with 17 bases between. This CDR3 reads CSASHRLGAYEQYF. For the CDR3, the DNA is TGCAGTGCCAGTCACAGACTAGGCGCCTACGAGCAGTACTTC.

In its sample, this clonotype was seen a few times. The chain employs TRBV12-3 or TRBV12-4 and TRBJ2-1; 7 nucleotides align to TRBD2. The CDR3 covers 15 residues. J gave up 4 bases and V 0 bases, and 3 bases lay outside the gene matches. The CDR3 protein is CASSLAGGIYNEQFF. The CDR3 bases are TGTGCCAGCAGTTTAGCGGGAGGGATTTACAATGAGCAGTTCTTC.

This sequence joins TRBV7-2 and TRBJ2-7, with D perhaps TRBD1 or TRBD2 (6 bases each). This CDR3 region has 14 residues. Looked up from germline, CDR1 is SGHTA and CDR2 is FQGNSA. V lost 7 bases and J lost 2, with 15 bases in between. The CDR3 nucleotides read TGTGCCAGCACCATTTTCGGGGGCACCTACGAGCAGTACTTC. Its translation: CASTIFGGTYEQYF.

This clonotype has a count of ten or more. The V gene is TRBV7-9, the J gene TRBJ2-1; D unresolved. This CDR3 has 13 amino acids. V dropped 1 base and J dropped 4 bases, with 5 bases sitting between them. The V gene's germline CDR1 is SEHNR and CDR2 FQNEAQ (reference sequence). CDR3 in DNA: TGTGCCAGCAGCTTAGACGATTACAATGAGCAGTTCTTC. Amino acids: CASSLDDYNEQFF. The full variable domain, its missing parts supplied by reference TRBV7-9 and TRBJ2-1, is DTGVSQNPRHKITKRGQNVTFRCDPISEHNRLYWYRQTLGQGPEFLTYFQNEAQLEKSRLLSDRFSAERPKGSFSTLEIQRTEQGDSAMYLCASSLDDYNEQFFGPGTRLTVL.

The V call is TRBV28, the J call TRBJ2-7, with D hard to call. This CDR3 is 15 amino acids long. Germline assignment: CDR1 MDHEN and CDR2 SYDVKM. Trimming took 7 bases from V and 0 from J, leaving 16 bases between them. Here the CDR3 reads CASNHGKDLSYEQYF. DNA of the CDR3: TGTGCCAGCAACCATGGCAAGGACCTCTCCTACGAGCAGTACTTC.

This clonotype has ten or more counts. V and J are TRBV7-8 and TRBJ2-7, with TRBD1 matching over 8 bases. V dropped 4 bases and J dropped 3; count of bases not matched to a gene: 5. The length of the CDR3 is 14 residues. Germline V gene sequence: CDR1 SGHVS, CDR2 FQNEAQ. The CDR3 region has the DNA TGTGCCAGCAGCTCGGACAGGGAGGACTACGAGCAGTACTTC. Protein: CASSSDREDYEQYF.

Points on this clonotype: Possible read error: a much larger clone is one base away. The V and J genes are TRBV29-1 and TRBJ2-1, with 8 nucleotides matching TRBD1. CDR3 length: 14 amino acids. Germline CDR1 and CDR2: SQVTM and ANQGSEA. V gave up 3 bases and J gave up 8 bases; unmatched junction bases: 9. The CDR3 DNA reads TGCAGCGTTGAGCCGGGACAGGTGTACTATGAGCAGTTCTTC. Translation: CSVEPGQVYYEQFF.

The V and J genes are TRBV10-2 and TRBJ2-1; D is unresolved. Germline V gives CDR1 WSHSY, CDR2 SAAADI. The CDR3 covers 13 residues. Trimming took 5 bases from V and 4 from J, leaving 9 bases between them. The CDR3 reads CASSPLGYNEQFF. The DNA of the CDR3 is TGCGCCAGCAGTCCTTTGGGTTACAATGAGCAGTTCTTC.

This CDR3 is CASSQEFPGAGANVLTF. The CDR3 DNA follows: TGTGCCAGCTCCCAAGAGTTCCCAGGGGCTGGGGCCAACGTCCTGACTTTC. This sequence joins TRBV3-1 and TRBJ2-6; TRBD1 might be the D (6 bases). V was cut by 8 bases and J by 2 bases, with 19 bases left in between. The germline V gene has CDR1 LGHDT and CDR2 YNNKEL (reference sequence). CDR3 length: 17 amino acids. Complete variable domain (other parts from reference TRBV3-1 and TRBJ2-6): DTAVSQTPKYLVTQMGNDKSIKCEQNLGHDTMYWYKQDSKKFLKIMFSYNNKELIINETVPNRFSPKSPDKAHLNLHINSLELGDSAVYFCASSQEFPGAGANVLTFGAGSRLTVL.

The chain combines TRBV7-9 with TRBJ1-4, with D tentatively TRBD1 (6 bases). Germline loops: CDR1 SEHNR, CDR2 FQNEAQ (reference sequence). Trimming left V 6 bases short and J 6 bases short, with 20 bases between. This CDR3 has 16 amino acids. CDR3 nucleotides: TGTGCCAGCAGTCAAACGAGACAGGCGGGTTATGAAAAACTGTTTTTT. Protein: CASSQTRQAGYEKLFF.

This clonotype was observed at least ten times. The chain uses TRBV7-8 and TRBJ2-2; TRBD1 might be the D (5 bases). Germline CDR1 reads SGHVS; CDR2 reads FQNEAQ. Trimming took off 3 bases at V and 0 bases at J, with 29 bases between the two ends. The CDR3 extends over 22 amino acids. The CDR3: CASSFPPESLSTTDTNTGELFF. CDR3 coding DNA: TGTGCCAGCAGCTTCCCACCGGAGTCCCTATCAACGACAGACACGAACACCGGGGAGCTGTTTTTT.

This CDR3 reads CASSTYYHRAGTQYF. CDR3 nucleotide sequence: TGTGCCAGCAGCACATATTACCACCGAGCTGGGACCCAGTACTTC. This chain joins TRBV21-1 and TRBJ2-5. TRBV21-1 is flagged as a pseudogene. The CDR3 sequence is 15 residues long.

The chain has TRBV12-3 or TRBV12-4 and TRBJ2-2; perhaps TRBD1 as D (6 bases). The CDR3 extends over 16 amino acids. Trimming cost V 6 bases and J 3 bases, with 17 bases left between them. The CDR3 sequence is CASSRRGPQYTGELFF. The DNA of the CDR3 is TGTGCCAGCAGCCGCAGGGGCCCACAGTACACCGGGGAGCTGTTTTTT.

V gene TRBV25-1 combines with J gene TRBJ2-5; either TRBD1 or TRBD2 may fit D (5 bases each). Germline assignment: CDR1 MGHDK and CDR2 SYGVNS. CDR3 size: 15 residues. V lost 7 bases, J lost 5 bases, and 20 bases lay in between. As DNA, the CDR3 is TGTGCCAGCACCGGCTCGCCTAGAGGGGAGGAGACCCAGTACTTC. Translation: CASTGSPRGEETQYF.

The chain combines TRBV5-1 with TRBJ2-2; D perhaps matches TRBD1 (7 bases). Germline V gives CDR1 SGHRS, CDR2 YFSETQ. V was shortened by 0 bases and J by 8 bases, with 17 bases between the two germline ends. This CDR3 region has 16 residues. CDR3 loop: CASSLALEGATGELFF. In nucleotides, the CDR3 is TGCGCCAGCAGCTTGGCCTTGGAGGGGGCAACTGGGGAGCTGTTTTTT.

CDR3 DNA sequence: TGTGCCAGCAGCAGCCCCCGGGACGCTAATGAAAAACTGTTTTTT. Residues: CASSSPRDANEKLFF. The chain employs TRBV5-5 and TRBJ1-4, with a possible D match to TRBD1 (5 bases). CDR1 and CDR2 (germline): SGHKS, YYEKEE (reference sequence). The CDR3 sequence is 15 residues long. The V end was cut by 4 bases, the J end by 3 bases, with 13 bases between.

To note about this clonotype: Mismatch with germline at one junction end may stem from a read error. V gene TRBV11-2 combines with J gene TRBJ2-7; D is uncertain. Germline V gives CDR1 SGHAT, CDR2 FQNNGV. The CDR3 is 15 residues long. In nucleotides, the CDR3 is TGTGCCAGCAGCCTAGAGCTACCGCCCTCCTACGAGCAGTACTTC. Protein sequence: CASSLELPPSYEQYF. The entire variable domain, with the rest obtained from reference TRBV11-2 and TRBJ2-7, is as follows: EAGVAQSPRYKIIEKRQSVAFWCNPISGHATLYWYQQILGQGPKLLIQFQNNGVVDDSQLPKDRFSAERLKGVDSTLKIQPAKLEDSAVYLCASSLELPPSYEQYFGPGTRLTVT.

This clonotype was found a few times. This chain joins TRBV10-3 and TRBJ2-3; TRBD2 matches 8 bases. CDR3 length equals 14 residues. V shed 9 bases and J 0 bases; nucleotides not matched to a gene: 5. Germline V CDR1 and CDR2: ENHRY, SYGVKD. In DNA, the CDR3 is TGTGCCATTGATAGCGGGATTAGCACAGATACGCAGTATTTT. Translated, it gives CAIDSGISTDTQYF.